This T cell receptor beta chain appears in the sequencing data of a study of blood T cell repertoires in COVID-19. Study-wide context: T cells, B-cell-depleted T cells, or PBMCs provided the cDNA or gDNA that served as material.

Original processing methods: Estimates of nucleated cell counts were drawn from the amplification of reference gene primers. Measured with immunoSEQ multiplex PCR; TCRdb has only the in-frame clones, and not every one. V and J calls and clone size are given by that table; D and trimming were obtained from the DNA. The repertoire holds about 370,000 clones, with almost 90% as singletons. Input material: peripheral blood. The sequence was obtained from a man younger than 30 with active or convalescent COVID-19.

The CDR3 spells CASSLAWGDTANYGYTF. The CDR3 DNA sequence: TGTGCCAGCAGCTTAGCGTGGGGAGACACAGCAAACTATGGCTACACCTTC. The chain couples TRBV7-9 to TRBJ1-2; D gene uncertain. Germline V gene sequence: CDR1 SEHNR, CDR2 FQNEAQ (reference sequence). The CDR3 runs to 17 residues. V was trimmed by 0 bases and J by 2 bases, leaving 16 bases between them. Using reference TRBV7-9 and TRBJ1-2 for the parts outside the CDR3, the full variable domain is DTGVSQNPRHKITKRGQNVTFRCDPISEHNRLYWYRQTLGQGPEFLTYFQNEAQLEKSRLLSDRFSAERPKGSFSTLEIQRTEQGDSAMYLCASSLAWGDTANYGYTFGSGTRLTVV.